This T cell receptor beta chain was captured by sequencing in a study of T-cell reconstitution after alpha-beta-depleted transplantation in children. From germline, CDR1 is MNHEY and CDR2 SVGAGI. This CDR3 has 14 amino acids. Trimming took 2 bases from V and 0 from J, leaving 7 bases between them. Unique molecular identifiers were built into the TCRbeta library. One entry per CDR3 protein results from TCRdb running MiXCR on the PCR reads. Here the sample spans approximately 240,000 distinct CDR3 sequences, around 9.6% being singletons. The V and J genes are TRBV6-5 and TRBJ2-5; no reliable D call. The clonotype comes from a human donor who donated a stem cell graft to a child with acute lymphoblastic leukemia. Specimen: PBMCs from the stem cell graft donor, collected from the stem cell graft. In DNA form, the CDR3 reads TGTGCCAGCAGTTACCCGGAGTACCAAGAGACCCAGTACTTC. Protein sequence: CASSYPEYQETQYF.